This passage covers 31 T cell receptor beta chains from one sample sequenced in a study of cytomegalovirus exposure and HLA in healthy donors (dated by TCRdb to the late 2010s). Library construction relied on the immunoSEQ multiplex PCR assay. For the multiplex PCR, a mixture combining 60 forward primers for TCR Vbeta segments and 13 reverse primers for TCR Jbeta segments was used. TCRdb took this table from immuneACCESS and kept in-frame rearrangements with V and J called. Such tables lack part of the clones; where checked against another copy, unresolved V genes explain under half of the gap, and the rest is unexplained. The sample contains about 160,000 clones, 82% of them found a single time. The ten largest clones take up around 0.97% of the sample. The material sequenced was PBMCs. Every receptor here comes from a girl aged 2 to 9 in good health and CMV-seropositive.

The CDR3 region is CASSLRDRGLRELFF. CDR3 in DNA: TGTGCCAGCAGTCTAAGGGACAGGGGCTTAAGGGAGCTGTTTTTT. This rearrangement joins TRBV28 to TRBJ2-2; TRBD1 agrees at 10 bases. Trimming at V came to 5 bases and at J to 9 bases, leaving 9 bases not matched to a gene. The CDR3 spans 15 residues. Germline V gene sequence: CDR1 MDHEN, CDR2 SYDVKM.

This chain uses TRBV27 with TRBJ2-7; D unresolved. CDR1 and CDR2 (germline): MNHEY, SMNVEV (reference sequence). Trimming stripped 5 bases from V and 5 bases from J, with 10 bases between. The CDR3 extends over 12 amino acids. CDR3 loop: CASSGTPHEQYF. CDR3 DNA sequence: TGTGCCAGCAGTGGCACCCCCCACGAGCAGTACTTC.

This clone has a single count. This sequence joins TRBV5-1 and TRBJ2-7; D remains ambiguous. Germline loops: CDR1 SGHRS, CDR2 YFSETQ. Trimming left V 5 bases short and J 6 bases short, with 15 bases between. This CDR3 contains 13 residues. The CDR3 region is CASREGAGTEQYF. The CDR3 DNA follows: TGCGCCAGCAGGGAAGGCGCAGGCACCGAGCAGTACTTC.

CDR3 sequence (DNA): TGTGCCAGCAGTTACCTCCCGGGACTCCCGAACACTGAAGCTTTCTTT. Translating gives CASSYLPGLPNTEAFF. The chain combines TRBV6-5 with TRBJ1-1; D perhaps matches TRBD1 (5 bases). CDR1 is MNHEY, CDR2 SVGAGI, per germline. The CDR3 is 16 amino acids. Trimming took off 2 bases at V and 1 base at J, with 14 bases between the two ends.

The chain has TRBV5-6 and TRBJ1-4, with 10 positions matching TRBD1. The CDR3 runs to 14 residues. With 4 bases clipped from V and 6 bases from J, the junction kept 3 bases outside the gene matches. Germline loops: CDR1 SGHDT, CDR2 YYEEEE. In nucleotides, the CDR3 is TGTGCCAGCAGCGCCGGGACAGGGGATGAAAAACTGTTTTTT. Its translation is CASSAGTGDEKLFF.

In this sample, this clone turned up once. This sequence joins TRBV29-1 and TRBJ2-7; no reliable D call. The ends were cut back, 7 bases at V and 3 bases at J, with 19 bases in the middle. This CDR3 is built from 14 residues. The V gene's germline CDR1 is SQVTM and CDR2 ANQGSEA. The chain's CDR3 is CSADDWSYGYEQYF. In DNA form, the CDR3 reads TGCAGCGCTGACGATTGGAGTTATGGCTACGAGCAGTACTTC.

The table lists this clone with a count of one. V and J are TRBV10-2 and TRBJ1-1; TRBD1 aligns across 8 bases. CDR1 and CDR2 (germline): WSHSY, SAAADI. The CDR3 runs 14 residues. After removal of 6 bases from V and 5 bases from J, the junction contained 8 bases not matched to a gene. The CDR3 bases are TGCGCCAGCAGACCAGGGGGCGATAGGACTGAAGCTTTCTTT. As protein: CASRPGGDRTEAFF.

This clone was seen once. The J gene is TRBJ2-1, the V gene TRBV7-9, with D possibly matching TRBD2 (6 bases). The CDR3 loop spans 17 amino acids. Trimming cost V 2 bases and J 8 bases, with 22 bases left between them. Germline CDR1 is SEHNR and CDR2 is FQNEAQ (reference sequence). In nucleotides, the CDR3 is TGTGCCAGCAGCTTACTCGGGTCTGTAGCGGAACGGGATGAGCAGTTCTTC. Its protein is CASSLLGSVAERDEQFF. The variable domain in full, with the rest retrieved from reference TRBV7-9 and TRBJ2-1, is DTGVSQNPRHKITKRGQNVTFRCDPISEHNRLYWYRQTLGQGPEFLTYFQNEAQLEKSRLLSDRFSAERPKGSFSTLEIQRTEQGDSAMYLCASSLLGSVAERDEQFFGPGTRLTVL.

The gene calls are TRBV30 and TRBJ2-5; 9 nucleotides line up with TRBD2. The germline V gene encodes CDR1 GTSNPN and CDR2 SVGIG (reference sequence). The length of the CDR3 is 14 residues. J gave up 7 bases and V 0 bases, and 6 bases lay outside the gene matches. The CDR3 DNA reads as TGTGCCTGGAGTGTAGCGGGAGGACTGGGGACCCAGTACTTC. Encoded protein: CAWSVAGGLGTQYF.

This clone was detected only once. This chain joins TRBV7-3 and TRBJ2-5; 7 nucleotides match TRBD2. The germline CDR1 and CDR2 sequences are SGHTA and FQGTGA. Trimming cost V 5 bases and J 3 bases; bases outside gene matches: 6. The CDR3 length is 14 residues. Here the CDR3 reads CASSLGLVEETQYF. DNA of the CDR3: TGTGCCAGCAGCCTAGGACTAGTGGAAGAGACCCAGTACTTC.

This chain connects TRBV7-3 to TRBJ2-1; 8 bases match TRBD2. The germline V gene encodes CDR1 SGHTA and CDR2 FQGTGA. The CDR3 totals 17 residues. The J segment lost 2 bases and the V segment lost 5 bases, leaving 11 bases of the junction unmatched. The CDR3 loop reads CASSPGTRTYTYNEQFF. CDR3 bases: TGTGCCAGCAGCCCCGGGACTAGGACTTACACCTACAATGAGCAGTTCTTC.

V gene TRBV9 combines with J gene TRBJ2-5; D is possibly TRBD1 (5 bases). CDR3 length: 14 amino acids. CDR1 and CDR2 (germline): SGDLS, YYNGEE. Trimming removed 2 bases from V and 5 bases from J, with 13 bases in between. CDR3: CASSVQGVAETQYF. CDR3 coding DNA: TGTGCCAGCAGCGTGCAGGGTGTGGCGGAGACCCAGTACTTC. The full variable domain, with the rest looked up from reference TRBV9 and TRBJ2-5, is DSGVTQTPKHLITATGQRVTLRCSPRSGDLSVYWYQQSLDQGLQFLIQYYNGEERAKGNILERFSAQQFPDLHSELNLSSLELGDSALYFCASSVQGVAETQYFGPGTRLLVL.

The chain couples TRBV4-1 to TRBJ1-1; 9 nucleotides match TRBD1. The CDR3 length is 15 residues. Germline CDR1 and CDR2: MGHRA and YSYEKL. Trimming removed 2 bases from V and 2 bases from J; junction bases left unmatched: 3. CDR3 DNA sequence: TGCGCCAGCAGCCAATCTACAGGGGGCAACACTGAAGCTTTCTTT. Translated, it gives CASSQSTGGNTEAFF.

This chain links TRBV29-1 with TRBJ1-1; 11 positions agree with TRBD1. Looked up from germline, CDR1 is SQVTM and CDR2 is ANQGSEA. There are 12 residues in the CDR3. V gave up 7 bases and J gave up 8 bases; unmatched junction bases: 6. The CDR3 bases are TGCAGCGGCGTCGGACAGGGGGCCGAAGCTTTCTTT. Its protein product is CSGVGQGAEAFF.

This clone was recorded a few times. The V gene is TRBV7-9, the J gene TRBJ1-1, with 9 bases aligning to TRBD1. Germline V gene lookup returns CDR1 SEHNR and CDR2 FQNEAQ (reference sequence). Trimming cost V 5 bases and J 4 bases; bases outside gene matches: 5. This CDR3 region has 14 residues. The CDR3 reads CASSDETGGTEAFF. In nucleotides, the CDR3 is TGTGCCAGCAGCGACGAGACAGGGGGCACTGAAGCTTTCTTT.

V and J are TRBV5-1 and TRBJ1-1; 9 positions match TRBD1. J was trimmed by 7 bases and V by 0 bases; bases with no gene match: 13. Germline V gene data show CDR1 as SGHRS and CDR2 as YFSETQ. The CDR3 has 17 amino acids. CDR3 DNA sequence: TGCGCCAGCAGCTTGGCTCGACTAAACAGGGGGCCAAATGAAGCTTTCTTT. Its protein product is CASSLARLNRGPNEAFF.

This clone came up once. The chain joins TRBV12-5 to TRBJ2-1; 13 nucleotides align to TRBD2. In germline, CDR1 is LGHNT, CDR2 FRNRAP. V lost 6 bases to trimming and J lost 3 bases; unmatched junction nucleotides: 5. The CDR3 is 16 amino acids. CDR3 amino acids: CASGRTSGRDYNEQFF. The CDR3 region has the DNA TGTGCTAGTGGCCGAACTAGCGGGAGGGACTACAATGAGCAGTTCTTC. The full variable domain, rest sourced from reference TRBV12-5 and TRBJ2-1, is DARVTQTPRHKVTEMGQEVTMRCQPILGHNTVFWYRQTMMQGLELLAYFRNRAPLDDSGMPKDRFSAEMPDATLATLKIQPSEPRDSAVYFCASGRTSGRDYNEQFFGPGTRLTVL.

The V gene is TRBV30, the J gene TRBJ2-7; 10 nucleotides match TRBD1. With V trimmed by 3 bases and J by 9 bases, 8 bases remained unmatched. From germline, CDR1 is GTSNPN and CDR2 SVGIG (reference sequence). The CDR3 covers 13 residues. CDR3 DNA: TGTGCCTGGAGGTCCGGGACAGGGGATGGGCAGTACTTC. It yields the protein CAWRSGTGDGQYF.

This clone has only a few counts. CDR3 sequence (DNA): TGTGCCAGCAGTGATTCTTACTCTGGGGCCAACGTCCTGACTTTC. It codes for CASSDSYSGANVLTF. The chain links TRBV6-1 to TRBJ2-6; D not certain. Trimming removed 3 bases at V and 0 bases at J, with 6 bases between. CDR3 length: 15 amino acids. Looked up from germline, CDR1 is MNHNS and CDR2 is SASEGT.

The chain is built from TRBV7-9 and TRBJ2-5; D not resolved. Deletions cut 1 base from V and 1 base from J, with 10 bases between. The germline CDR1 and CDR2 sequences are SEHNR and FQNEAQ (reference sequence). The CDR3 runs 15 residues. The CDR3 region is CASSLEYNFQETQYF. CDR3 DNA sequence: TGTGCCAGCAGCTTAGAGTATAACTTCCAAGAGACCCAGTACTTC.

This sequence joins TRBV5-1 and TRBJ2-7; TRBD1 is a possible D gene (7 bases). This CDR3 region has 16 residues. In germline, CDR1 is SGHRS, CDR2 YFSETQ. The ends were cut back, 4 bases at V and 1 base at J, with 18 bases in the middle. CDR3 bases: TGCGCCAGCAGCCGCGGGGCGGCGGGACAGTCCTACGAGCAGTACTTC. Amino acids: CASSRGAAGQSYEQYF.

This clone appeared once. The CDR3 is CASSPRTGSGYEQYF. CDR3 nucleotide sequence: TGTGCCAGCAGCCCCCGGACAGGGAGTGGGTACGAGCAGTACTTC. This chain uses TRBV9 with TRBJ2-7; TRBD1 matches at 8 bases. Germline V CDR1 and CDR2: SGDLS, YYNGEE. CDR3 size: 15 residues. V lost 4 bases and J lost 4; bases outside the gene matches: 10.

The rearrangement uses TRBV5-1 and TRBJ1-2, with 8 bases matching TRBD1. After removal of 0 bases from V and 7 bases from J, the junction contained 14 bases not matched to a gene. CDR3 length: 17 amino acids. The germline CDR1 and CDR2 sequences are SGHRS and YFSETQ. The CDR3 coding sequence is TGCGCCAGCAGCTTGGTGGACGGCGGGACAGGAGAGCTTGGCTACACCTTC. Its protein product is CASSLVDGGTGELGYTF.

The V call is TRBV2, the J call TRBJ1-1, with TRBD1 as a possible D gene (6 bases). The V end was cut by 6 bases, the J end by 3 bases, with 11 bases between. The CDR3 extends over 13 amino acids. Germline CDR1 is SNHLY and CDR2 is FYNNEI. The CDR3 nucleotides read TGTGCCAGCAGCGGACAGAGACACACTGAAGCTTTCTTT. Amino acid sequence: CASSGQRHTEAFF.

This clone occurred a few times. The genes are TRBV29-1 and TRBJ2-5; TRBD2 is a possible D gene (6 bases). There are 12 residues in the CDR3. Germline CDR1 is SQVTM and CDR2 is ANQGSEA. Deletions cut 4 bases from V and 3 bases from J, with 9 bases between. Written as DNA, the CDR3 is TGCAGCGTTGCCGGGAGCGAAGAGACCCAGTACTTC. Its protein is CSVAGSEETQYF.

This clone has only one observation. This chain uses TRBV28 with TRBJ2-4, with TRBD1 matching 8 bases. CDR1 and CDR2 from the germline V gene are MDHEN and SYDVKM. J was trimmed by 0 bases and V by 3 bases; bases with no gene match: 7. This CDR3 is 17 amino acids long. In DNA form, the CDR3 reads TGTGCCAGCAGTTTCCCGACAGGGGATCTAGCCAAAAACATTCAGTACTTC. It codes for CASSFPTGDLAKNIQYF.

In DNA, the CDR3 is TGTGCCAGTCGGGACAGAGGGGTCAATCAGCCCCAGCATTTT. Translating it yields CASRDRGVNQPQHF. The chain couples TRBV25-1 to TRBJ1-5; TRBD1 matches at 7 bases. Germline V gene sequence: CDR1 MGHDK, CDR2 SYGVNS. The CDR3 length is 14 residues. V trimming: 9 bases; J trimming: 3 bases; junction bases outside the gene matches: 8. Full variable domain (rest looked up from reference TRBV25-1 and TRBJ1-5): EADIYQTPRYLVIGTGKKITLECSQTMGHDKMYWYQQDPGMELHLIHYSYGVNSTEKGDLSSESTVSRIRTEHFPLTLESARPSHTSQYLCASRDRGVNQPQHFGDGTRLSIL.

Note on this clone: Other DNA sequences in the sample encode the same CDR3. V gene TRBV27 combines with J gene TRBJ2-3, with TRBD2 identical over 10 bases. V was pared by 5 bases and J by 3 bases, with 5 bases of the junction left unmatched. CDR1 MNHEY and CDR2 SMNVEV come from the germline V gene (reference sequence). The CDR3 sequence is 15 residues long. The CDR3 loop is CASSPSGRGTDTQYF. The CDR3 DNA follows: TGTGCCAGCAGTCCAAGCGGGAGGGGTACAGATACGCAGTATTTT.

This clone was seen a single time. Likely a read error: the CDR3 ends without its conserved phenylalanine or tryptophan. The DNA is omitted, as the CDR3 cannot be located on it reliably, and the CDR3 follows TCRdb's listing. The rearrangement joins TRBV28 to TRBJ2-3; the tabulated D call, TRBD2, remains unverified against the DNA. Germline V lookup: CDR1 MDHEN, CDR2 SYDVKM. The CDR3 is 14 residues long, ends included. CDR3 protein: CASTGPSGRRVGDL.

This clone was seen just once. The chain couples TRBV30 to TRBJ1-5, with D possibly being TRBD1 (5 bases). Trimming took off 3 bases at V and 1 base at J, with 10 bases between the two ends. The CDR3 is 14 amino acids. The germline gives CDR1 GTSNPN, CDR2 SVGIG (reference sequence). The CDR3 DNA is TGTGCCTGGAGGGGACTGGGGAGCAATCAGCCCCAGCATTTT. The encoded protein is CAWRGLGSNQPQHF.

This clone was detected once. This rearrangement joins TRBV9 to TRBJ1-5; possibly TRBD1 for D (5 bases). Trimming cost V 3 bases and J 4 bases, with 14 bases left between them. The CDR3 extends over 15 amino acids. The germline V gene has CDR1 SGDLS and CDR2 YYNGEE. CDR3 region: CASSASGQINQPQHF. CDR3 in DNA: TGTGCCAGCAGCGCGTCAGGGCAGATAAATCAGCCCCAGCATTTT.